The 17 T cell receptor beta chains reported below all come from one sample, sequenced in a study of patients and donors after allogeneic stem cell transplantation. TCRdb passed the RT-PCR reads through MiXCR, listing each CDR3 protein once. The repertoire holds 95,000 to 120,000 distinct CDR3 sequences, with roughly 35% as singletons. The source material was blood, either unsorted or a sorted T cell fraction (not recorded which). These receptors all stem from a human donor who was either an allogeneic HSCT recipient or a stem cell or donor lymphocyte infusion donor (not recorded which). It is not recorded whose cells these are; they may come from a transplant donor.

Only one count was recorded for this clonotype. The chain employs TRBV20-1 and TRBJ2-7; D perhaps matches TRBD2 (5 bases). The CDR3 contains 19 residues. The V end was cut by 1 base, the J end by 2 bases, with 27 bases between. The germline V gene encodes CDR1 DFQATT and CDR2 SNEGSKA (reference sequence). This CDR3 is CSARVRPRGIGSPTYEQYF. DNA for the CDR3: TGCAGTGCTAGAGTAAGGCCTCGGGGTATAGGATCCCCCACCTACGAGCAGTACTTC.

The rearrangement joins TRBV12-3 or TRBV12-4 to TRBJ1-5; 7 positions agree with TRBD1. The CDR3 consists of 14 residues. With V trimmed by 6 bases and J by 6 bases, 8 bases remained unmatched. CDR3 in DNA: TGTGCCAGCAGGGCCAGAGGGGGCTTTCAGCCCCAGCATTTT. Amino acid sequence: CASRARGGFQPQHF.

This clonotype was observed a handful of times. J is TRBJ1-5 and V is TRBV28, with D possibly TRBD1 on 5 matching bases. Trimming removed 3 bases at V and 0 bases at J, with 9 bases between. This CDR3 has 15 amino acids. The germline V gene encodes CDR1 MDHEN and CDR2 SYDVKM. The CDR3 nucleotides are TGTGCCAGCAGTTTGTCCGGGGGTAGCAATCAGCCCCAGCATTTT. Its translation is CASSLSGGSNQPQHF. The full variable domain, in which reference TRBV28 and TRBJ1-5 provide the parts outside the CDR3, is DVKVTQSSRYLVKRTGEKVFLECVQDMDHENMFWYRQDPGLGLRLIYFSYDVKMKEKGDIPEGYSVSREKKERFSLILESASTNQTSMYLCASSLSGGSNQPQHFGDGTRLSIL.

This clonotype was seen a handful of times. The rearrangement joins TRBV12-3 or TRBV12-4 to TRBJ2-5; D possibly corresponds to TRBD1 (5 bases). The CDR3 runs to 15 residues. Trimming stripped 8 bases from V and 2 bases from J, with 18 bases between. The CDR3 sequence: CASGSDGHAQETQYF. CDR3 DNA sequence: TGTGCCAGCGGATCTGACGGACACGCACAAGAGACCCAGTACTTC.

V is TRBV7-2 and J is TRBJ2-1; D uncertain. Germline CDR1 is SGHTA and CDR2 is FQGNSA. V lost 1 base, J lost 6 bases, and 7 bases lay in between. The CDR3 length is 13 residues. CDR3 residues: CASSLGPSNEQFF. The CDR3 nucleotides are TGTGCCAGCAGCTTAGGACCCTCCAATGAGCAGTTCTTC.

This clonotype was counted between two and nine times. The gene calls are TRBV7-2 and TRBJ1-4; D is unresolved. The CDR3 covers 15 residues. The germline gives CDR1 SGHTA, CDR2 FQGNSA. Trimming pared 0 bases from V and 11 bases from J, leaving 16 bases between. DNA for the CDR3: TGTGCCAGCAGCTTAGCGCTCGTCCAGCCTCAGAAACTGTTTTTT. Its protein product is CASSLALVQPQKLFF.

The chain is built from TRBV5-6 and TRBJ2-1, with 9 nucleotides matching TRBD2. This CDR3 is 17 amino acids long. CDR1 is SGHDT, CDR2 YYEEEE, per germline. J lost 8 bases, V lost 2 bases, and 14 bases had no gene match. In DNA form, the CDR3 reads TGTGCCAGCAGCTTACTGGTGGGTAGCGGGAGAACGGATGAGCAGTTCTTC. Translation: CASSLLVGSGRTDEQFF.

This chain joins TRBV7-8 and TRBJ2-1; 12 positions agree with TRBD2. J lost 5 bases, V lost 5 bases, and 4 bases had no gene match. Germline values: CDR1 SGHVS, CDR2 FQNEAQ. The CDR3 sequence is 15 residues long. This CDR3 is CASSQWTSGNNEQFF. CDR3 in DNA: TGTGCCAGCAGCCAATGGACTAGCGGGAACAATGAGCAGTTCTTC.

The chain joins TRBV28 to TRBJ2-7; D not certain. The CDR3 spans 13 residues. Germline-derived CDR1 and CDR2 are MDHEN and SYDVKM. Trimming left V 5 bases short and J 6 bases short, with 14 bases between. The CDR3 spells CASSPGWRSEQYF. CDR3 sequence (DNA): TGTGCCAGCAGTCCAGGATGGCGTAGCGAGCAGTACTTC.

The CDR3 sequence: CATSDPTGTGKGYTF. The CDR3 DNA reads as TGTGCCACCAGTGATCCCACTGGGACAGGGAAAGGCTACACCTTC. The genes are TRBV24-1 and TRBJ1-2; TRBD1 matches at 9 bases. This CDR3 is 15 amino acids long. Per germline, CDR1 KGHDR and CDR2 SFDVKD. The J segment lost 8 bases and the V segment lost 3 bases, leaving 9 bases of the junction unmatched.

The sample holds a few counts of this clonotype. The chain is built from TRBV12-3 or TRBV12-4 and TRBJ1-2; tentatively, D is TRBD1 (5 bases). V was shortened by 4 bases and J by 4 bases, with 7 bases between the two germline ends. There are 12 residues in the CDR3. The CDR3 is CASSSGFYGYTF. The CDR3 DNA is TGTGCCAGCAGTTCAGGGTTCTATGGCTACACCTTC.

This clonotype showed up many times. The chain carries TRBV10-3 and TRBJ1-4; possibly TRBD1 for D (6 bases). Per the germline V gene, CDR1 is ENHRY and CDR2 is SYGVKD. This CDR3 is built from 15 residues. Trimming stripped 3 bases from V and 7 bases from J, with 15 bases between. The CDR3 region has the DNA TGTGCCATCAGTGACTCCGACAGGCGAAGTGAAAAACTGTTTTTT. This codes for CAISDSDRRSEKLFF.

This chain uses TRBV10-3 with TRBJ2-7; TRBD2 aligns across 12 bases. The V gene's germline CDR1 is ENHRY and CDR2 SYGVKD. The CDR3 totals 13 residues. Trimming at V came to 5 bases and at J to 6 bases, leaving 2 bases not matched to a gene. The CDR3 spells CAISRLAGAEQYF. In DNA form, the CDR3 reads TGTGCCATCAGTCGACTAGCGGGAGCCGAGCAGTACTTC.

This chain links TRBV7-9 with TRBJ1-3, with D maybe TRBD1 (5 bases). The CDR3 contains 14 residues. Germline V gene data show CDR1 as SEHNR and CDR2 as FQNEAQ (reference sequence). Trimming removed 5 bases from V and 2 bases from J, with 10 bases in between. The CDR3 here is CASSPVGAGNTIYF. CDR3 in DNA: TGTGCCAGCAGCCCCGTAGGGGCTGGAAACACCATATATTTT. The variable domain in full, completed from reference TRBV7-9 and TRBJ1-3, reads DTGVSQNPRHKITKRGQNVTFRCDPISEHNRLYWYRQTLGQGPEFLTYFQNEAQLEKSRLLSDRFSAERPKGSFSTLEIQRTEQGDSAMYLCASSPVGAGNTIYFGEGSWLTVV.

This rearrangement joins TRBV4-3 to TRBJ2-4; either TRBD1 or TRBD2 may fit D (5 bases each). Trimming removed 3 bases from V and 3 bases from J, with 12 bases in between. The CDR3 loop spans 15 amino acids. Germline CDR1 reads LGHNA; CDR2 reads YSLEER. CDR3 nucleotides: TGCGCCAGCAGCCAGATGGGGGTGGGCAAAAACATTCAGTACTTC. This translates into CASSQMGVGKNIQYF.

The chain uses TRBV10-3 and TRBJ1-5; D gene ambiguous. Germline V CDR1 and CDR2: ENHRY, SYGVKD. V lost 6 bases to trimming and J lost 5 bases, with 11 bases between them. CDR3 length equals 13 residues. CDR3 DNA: TGTGCCATCAGGTCTTTAGCGGATCAGCCCCAGCATTTT. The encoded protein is CAIRSLADQPQHF.

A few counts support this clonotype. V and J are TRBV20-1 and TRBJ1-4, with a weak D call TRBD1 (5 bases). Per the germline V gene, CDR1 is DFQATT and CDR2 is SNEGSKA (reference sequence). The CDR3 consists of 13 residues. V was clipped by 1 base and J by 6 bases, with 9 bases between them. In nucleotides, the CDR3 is TGCAGTGCTAGAGGGGGGTTCGATGAAAAACTGTTTTTT. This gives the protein CSARGGFDEKLFF.